Sequencing of this T cell receptor (beta chain) was carried out in a study of shared clonotypes between healthy human individuals. Profiling relied on immunoSEQ multiplex PCR, and the TCRdb table lists in-frame clones only, not all of them. Here the sample spans 2 million or so clones, 85% to 95% being singletons. The V and J ends lost 8 bases and 3 bases, in that order; junction bases with no gene match: 6. From germline, CDR1 is MNHNS and CDR2 SASEGT. The CDR3 is 13 residues long. The source is a man in his late teens or twenties in good health. The rearrangement joins TRBV6-1 to TRBJ1-2; TRBD1 agrees at 7 bases. Sequencing was carried out using naive CD4+ T cells sorted from blood. Subset defined: CD45RA+ positively selected. Here the CDR3 DNA reads TGTGCCAGCCGCCACAGGGGTTACTATGGCTACACCTTC. This encodes CASRHRGYYGYTF.